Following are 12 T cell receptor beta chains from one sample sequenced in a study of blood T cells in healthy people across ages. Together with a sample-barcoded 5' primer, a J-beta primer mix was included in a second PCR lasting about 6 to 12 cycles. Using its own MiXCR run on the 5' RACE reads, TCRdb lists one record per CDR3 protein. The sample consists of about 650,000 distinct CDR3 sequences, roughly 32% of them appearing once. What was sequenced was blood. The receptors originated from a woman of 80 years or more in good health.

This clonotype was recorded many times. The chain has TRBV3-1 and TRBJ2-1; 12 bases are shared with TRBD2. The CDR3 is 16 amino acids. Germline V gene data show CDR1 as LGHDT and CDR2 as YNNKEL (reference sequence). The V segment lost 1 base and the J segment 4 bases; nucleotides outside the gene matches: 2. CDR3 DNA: TGTGCCAGCAGCCAAGCTAGCGGGGGGGGTTACAATGAGCAGTTCTTC. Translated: CASSQASGGGYNEQFF.

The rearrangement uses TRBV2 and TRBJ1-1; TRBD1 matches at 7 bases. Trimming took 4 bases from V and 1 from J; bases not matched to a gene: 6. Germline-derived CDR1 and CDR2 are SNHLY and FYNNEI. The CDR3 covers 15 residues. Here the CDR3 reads CASSVGDRANTEAFF. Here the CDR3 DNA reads TGTGCCAGCAGTGTGGGCGACAGGGCGAACACTGAAGCTTTCTTT.

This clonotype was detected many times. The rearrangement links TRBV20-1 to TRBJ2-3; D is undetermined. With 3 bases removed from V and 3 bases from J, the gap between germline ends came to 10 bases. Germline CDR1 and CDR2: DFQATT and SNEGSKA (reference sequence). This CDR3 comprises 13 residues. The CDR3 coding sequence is TGCAGTGCTAGCGGTCTCTTGACAGATACGCAGTATTTT. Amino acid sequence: CSASGLLTDTQYF.

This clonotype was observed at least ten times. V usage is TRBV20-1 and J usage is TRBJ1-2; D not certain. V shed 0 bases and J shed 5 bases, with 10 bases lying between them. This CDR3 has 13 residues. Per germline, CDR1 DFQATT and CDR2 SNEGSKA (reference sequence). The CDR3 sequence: CSARDPGGYGYTF. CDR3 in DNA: TGCAGTGCTAGAGATCCCGGCGGTTATGGCTACACCTTC.

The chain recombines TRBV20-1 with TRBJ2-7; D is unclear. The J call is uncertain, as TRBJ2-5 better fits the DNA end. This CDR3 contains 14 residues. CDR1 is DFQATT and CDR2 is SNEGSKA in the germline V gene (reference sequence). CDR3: CSARDDQPQETQYF. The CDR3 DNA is TGCAGTGCTAGAGATGACCAGCCCCAAGAGACCCAGTACTTC.

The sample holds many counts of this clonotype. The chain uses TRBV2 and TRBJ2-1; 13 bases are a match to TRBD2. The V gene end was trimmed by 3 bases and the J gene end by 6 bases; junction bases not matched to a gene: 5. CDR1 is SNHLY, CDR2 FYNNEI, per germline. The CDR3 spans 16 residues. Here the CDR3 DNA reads TGTGCCAGCAGTGAGTGGACTAGCGGGGGTGGCAATGAGCAGTTCTTC. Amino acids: CASSEWTSGGGNEQFF.

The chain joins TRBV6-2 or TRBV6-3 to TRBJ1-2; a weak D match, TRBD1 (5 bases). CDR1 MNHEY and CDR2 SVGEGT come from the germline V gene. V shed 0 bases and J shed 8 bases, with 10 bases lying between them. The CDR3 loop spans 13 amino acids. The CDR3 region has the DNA TGTGCCAGCAGTTACTCGCCAGGGTCGGGCTACACCTTC. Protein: CASSYSPGSGYTF.

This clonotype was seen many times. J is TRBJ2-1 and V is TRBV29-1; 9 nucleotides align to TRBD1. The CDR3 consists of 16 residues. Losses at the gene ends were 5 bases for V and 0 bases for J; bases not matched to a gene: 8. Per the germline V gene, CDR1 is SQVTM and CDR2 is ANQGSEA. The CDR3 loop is CSVRRTGGASYNEQFF. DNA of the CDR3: TGCAGCGTTAGACGAACAGGGGGCGCCTCCTACAATGAGCAGTTCTTC.

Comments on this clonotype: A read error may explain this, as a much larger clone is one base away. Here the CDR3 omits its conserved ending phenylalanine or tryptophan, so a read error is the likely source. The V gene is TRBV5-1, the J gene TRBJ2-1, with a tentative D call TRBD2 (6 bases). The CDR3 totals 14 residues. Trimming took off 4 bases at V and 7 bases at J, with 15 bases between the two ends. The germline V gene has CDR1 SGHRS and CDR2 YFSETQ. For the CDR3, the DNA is TGCGCCAGCAGCGCGAGGACTATTTTTAATGAGCAGTTCATC. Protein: CASSARTIFNEQFI.

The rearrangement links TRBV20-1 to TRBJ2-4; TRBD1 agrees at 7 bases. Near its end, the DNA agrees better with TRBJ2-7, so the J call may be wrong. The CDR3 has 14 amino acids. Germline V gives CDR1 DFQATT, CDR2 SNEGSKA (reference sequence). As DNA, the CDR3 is TGCAGTGCTAGAGGTGGGACAGACACCTACGAGCAGTACTTC. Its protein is CSARGGTDTYEQYF.

CDR3 sequence reads: CASSFNGGPKNIQYF. In DNA, the CDR3 is TGCGCCAGCAGCTTCAACGGGGGGCCCAAAAACATTCAGTACTTC. This chain joins TRBV5-1 and TRBJ2-4, with D possibly being TRBD2 (7 bases). This CDR3 region has 15 residues. V was pared by 2 bases and J by 2 bases, with 11 bases between. Germline-derived CDR1 and CDR2 are SGHRS and YFSETQ.

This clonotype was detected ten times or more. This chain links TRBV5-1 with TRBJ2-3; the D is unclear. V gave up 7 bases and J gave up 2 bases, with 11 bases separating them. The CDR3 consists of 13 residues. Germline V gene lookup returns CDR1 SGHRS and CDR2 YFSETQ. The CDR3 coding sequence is TGCGCCAGCGAACCAGGTTTCACAGATACGCAGTATTTT. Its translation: CASEPGFTDTQYF.